Presented here are 30 T cell receptor beta chains from one specimen sequenced in a study of blood T cell repertoires in COVID-19. Measured with immunoSEQ multiplex PCR; TCRdb has only the in-frame clones, and not every one. Of around 200,000 clones detected, around 83% appear once; the ten largest clones hold around 5%. The sequenced material came from peripheral blood. The receptors derive from an elderly woman with acute or convalescent COVID-19.

The chain uses TRBV6-1 and TRBJ2-7; maybe TRBD1 (6 bases). Germline-derived CDR1 and CDR2 are MNHNS and SASEGT. This CDR3 has 14 residues. Trimming removed 1 base from V and 3 bases from J, with 10 bases in between. The CDR3 DNA follows: TGTGCCAGCAGTGAAGGGGACACTCGCTACGAGCAGTACTTC. This translates into CASSEGDTRYEQYF.

The chain uses TRBV7-2 and TRBJ2-7; 8 bases are a match to TRBD1. This CDR3 has 13 amino acids. The junction had 5 bases not matched to a gene; V was cut back by 5 bases and J by 5 bases. Germline V CDR1 and CDR2: SGHTA, FQGNSA. The CDR3 is CASSPGGSNEQYF. The CDR3, as DNA: TGTGCCAGCAGCCCAGGGGGCTCAAACGAGCAGTACTTC.

The rearrangement joins TRBV3-1 (or the pseudogene TRBV3-2) to TRBJ2-5, with 9 bases that match TRBD2. Germline CDR1 and CDR2: LGHDT and YNNKEL (reference sequence). V shed 2 bases, J shed 5 bases, and the junction held 6 bases outside the gene matches. This CDR3 is 15 amino acids long. For the CDR3, the DNA is TGTGCCAGCAGCCAACTAGCGGGAAGATGGGAGACCCAGTACTTC. Its translation is CASSQLAGRWETQYF.

Of note for this clone: The same CDR3 arises from other DNA sequences in this sample as well. The chain carries TRBV7-2 and TRBJ2-7, with a possible D match to TRBD2 (6 bases). V shed 5 bases and J shed 2 bases, with 19 bases lying between them. Looked up from germline, CDR1 is SGHTA and CDR2 is FQGNSA. This CDR3 is built from 16 residues. The CDR3 sequence: CASSPPRRGVPYEQYF. As DNA, the CDR3 is TGTGCCAGCAGCCCCCCTCGGCGGGGTGTACCCTACGAGCAGTACTTC.

The chain couples TRBV28 to TRBJ1-6; tentatively, D is TRBD1 (6 bases). This CDR3 region has 14 residues. The germline V gene has CDR1 MDHEN and CDR2 SYDVKM. V was pared by 5 bases and J by 5 bases, with 10 bases between. CDR3 DNA sequence: TGTGCCAGCAGTACCCCAGGGGATAATTCACCCCTCCACTTT. This translates into CASSTPGDNSPLHF.

CDR3 residues: CASSFRRTGSNEQFF. CDR3 coding DNA: TGTGCCAGCAGCTTTAGGCGGACAGGGAGCAATGAGCAGTTCTTC. The chain has TRBV11-2 and TRBJ2-1; 8 bases are shared with TRBD1. Germline CDR1 SGHAT, CDR2 FQNNGV. V lost 3 bases, J lost 6 bases, and 7 bases stayed unmatched. The CDR3 consists of 15 residues.

This clone has only one observation. The J gene is TRBJ2-7, the V gene TRBV7-2; weak D call: TRBD1 (6 bases). Germline V CDR1 and CDR2: SGHTA, FQGNSA. V was pared by 1 base and J by 3 bases, with 16 bases between. This CDR3 contains 16 residues. In DNA form, the CDR3 reads TGTGCCAGCAGCTTAGGGCGTATACAGGGAATCTACGAGCAGTACTTC. This encodes CASSLGRIQGIYEQYF.

This clone was seen a single time. The chain recombines TRBV19 with TRBJ1-4, with no clear D. The ends were cut back, 4 bases at V and 3 bases at J, with 12 bases in the middle. The CDR3 runs to 15 residues. Germline V gene data show CDR1 as LNHDA and CDR2 as SQIVND (reference sequence). This CDR3 reads CASSTQAAANEKLFF. For the CDR3, the DNA is TGTGCCAGTAGTACCCAGGCCGCAGCTAATGAAAAACTGTTTTTT.

V usage is TRBV7-2 and J usage is TRBJ1-2, with D possibly being TRBD1 (6 bases). The germline gives CDR1 SGHTA, CDR2 FQGNSA. Trimming stripped 1 base from V and 5 bases from J, with 17 bases between. This CDR3 is 16 amino acids long. CDR3 sequence (DNA): TGTGCCAGCAGCTTAGGGGTATCGACAGGACTTTATGGCTACACCTTC. This sequence encodes CASSLGVSTGLYGYTF.

There are a few counts of this clone. CDR3 residues: CASSDIRQGYGYTF. CDR3 sequence (DNA): TGTGCCAGCAGTGATATACGACAGGGCTATGGCTACACCTTC. The chain couples TRBV6-1 to TRBJ1-2; 7 bases are shared with TRBD1. The CDR3 runs to 14 residues. Unmatched junction bases numbered 5, after V lost 3 bases and J lost 4 bases. The germline CDR1 and CDR2 sequences are MNHNS and SASEGT.

This chain uses TRBV7-2 with TRBJ2-5, with TRBD2 matching over 8 bases. Germline V lookup: CDR1 SGHTA, CDR2 FQGNSA. The CDR3 is 16 amino acids. The junction had 13 bases not matched to a gene; V was cut back by 5 bases and J by 5 bases. The DNA of the CDR3 is TGTGCCAGCAGCCCTCAAGTGGGGCGGGAGGAGGAGACCCAGTACTTC. This translates into CASSPQVGREEETQYF.

This sequence joins TRBV4-3 and TRBJ2-1; 11 bases fit TRBD2. This CDR3 has 18 amino acids. Germline lookup yields CDR1 LGHNA and CDR2 YSLEER. Trimming removed 3 bases from V and 4 bases from J; junction bases left unmatched: 11. CDR3 sequence: CASSHQLGLAGGYNEQFF. The CDR3 DNA follows: TGCGCCAGCAGCCATCAACTGGGCCTAGCGGGAGGTTACAATGAGCAGTTCTTC.

A remark on this clone: Other DNA sequences in this specimen translate into the identical CDR3. The chain is built from TRBV7-2 and TRBJ2-5, with 7 bases aligning to TRBD1. With 3 bases clipped from V and 2 bases from J, the junction kept 3 bases outside the gene matches. This CDR3 region has 14 residues. Per germline, CDR1 SGHTA and CDR2 FQGNSA. The chain's CDR3 is CASSLRTGQETQYF. The CDR3 region has the DNA TGTGCCAGCAGCTTGCGGACAGGACAAGAGACCCAGTACTTC.

The CDR3 DNA reads TGTGCCAGCAGTGGTCCGGGACAGCCGCTACAAGAGACCCAGTACTTC. This gives the protein CASSGPGQPLQETQYF. V gene TRBV2 combines with J gene TRBJ2-5; 7 nucleotides align to TRBD1. Germline loops: CDR1 SNHLY, CDR2 FYNNEI. The V segment lost 4 bases and the J segment 2 bases; nucleotides outside the gene matches: 10. CDR3 size: 16 residues.

This sequence joins TRBV10-3 and TRBJ2-1; 11 positions match TRBD1. This CDR3 spans 13 amino acids. Germline CDR1 reads ENHRY; CDR2 reads SYGVKD. V lost 7 bases to trimming and J lost 8 bases; unmatched junction nucleotides: 4. This chain's CDR3 is CAIKGQGDDEQFF. CDR3 nucleotide sequence: TGTGCCATCAAGGGACAGGGGGATGATGAGCAGTTCTTC.

V gene TRBV7-9 combines with J gene TRBJ1-2; possible D gene TRBD1, 6 bases. Trimming took 5 bases from V and 2 from J, leaving 15 bases between them. Germline CDR1 and CDR2: SEHNR and FQNEAQ (reference sequence). This CDR3 has 15 residues. The CDR3 DNA sequence: TGTGCCAGCAGCCAGCTAACAGGGTCCAACTATGGCTACACCTTC. Amino acids: CASSQLTGSNYGYTF. Variable domain in full (rest from reference TRBV7-9 and TRBJ1-2): DTGVSQNPRHKITKRGQNVTFRCDPISEHNRLYWYRQTLGQGPEFLTYFQNEAQLEKSRLLSDRFSAERPKGSFSTLEIQRTEQGDSAMYLCASSQLTGSNYGYTFGSGTRLTVV.

This clone is a singleton in its sample. This chain links TRBV6-5 with TRBJ2-3; the D gene is possibly TRBD1 (5 bases). V gave up 5 bases and J gave up 7 bases, with 10 bases separating them. Germline V CDR1 and CDR2: MNHEY, SVGAGI. CDR3 size: 12 residues. The chain's CDR3 is CASSTGAYTQYF. DNA of the CDR3: TGTGCCAGCAGTACAGGCGCATATACGCAGTATTTT.

The V call is TRBV28, the J call TRBJ1-2, with D unclear. The germline V and J ends were trimmed by 3 bases and 2 bases, with 10 bases remaining between them. The CDR3 has 14 amino acids. Germline V CDR1 and CDR2: MDHEN, SYDVKM. DNA of the CDR3: TGTGCCAGCAGTTTTGTTGCTATAAACTATGGCTACACCTTC. It translates to CASSFVAINYGYTF.

The rearrangement uses TRBV4-1 and TRBJ2-3, with TRBD2 matching 12 bases. CDR3 length: 17 residues. From germline, CDR1 is MGHRA and CDR2 YSYEKL. J lost 5 bases, V lost 1 base, and 7 bases had no gene match. The CDR3 region is CASSQAYVGLAGDTQYF. CDR3 coding DNA: TGCGCCAGCAGCCAAGCTTACGTGGGACTAGCGGGAGATACGCAGTATTTT.

V usage is TRBV19 and J usage is TRBJ1-1, with 7 bases that match TRBD1. The CDR3 consists of 14 residues. The V gene end was trimmed by 5 bases and the J gene end by 11 bases; junction bases not matched to a gene: 14. Germline CDR1 and CDR2: LNHDA and SQIVND (reference sequence). CDR3 loop: CASSVAGGVNAAFF. The CDR3 region has the DNA TGTGCCAGTAGTGTTGCAGGGGGTGTCAATGCGGCTTTCTTT. Full variable domain (missing parts from reference TRBV19 and TRBJ1-1): DGGITQSPKYLFRKEGQNVTLSCEQNLNHDAMYWYRQDPGQGLRLIYYSQIVNDFQKGDIAEGYSVSREKKESFPLTVTSAQKNPTAFYLCASSVAGGVNAAFFGQGTRLTVV.

This clone was seen a few times. The chain employs TRBV2 and TRBJ2-5; D is possibly TRBD2 (6 bases). V was trimmed by 5 bases and J by 2 bases, leaving 9 bases between them. There are 13 residues in the CDR3. The germline CDR1 and CDR2 sequences are SNHLY and FYNNEI. CDR3 sequence (DNA): TGTGCCAGCAGTTGGGGGGAGCAAGAGACCCAGTACTTC. Translating gives CASSWGEQETQYF.

This chain joins TRBV7-9 and TRBJ1-1, with D perhaps TRBD1 (5 bases). CDR1 is SEHNR, CDR2 FQNEAQ, per germline (reference sequence). The V end was cut by 2 bases, the J end by 10 bases, with 8 bases between. The CDR3 totals 11 residues. CDR3 in DNA: TGTGCCAGCAGCTTAATGGGGGGAGCTTTCTTT. Translating gives CASSLMGGAFF.

The chain uses TRBV5-1 and TRBJ1-5; 8 nucleotides agree with TRBD1. V shed 4 bases, J shed 4 bases, and the junction held 7 bases outside the gene matches. The CDR3 contains 15 residues. Per the germline V gene, CDR1 is SGHRS and CDR2 is YFSETQ. In DNA, the CDR3 is TGCGCCAGCAGCCCGACAGGGGCGGCTAATCAGCCCCAGCATTTT. Its translation: CASSPTGAANQPQHF.

The V and J genes are TRBV6-6 and TRBJ2-1, with D possibly TRBD2 on 6 matching bases. Trimming removed 7 bases at V and 6 bases at J, with 16 bases between. Germline V gene sequence: CDR1 MNHNY, CDR2 SVGAGI (reference sequence). The CDR3 covers 14 residues. The CDR3 region has the DNA TGTGCCAGCATCGGGAGCGGACGGGGCAATGAGCAGTTCTTC. Its protein is CASIGSGRGNEQFF.

The J gene is TRBJ2-5, the V gene TRBV27; D is perhaps TRBD2 (6 bases). The germline V and J ends were trimmed by 3 bases and 0 bases, with 17 bases remaining between them. The CDR3 totals 17 residues. Germline lookup yields CDR1 MNHEY and CDR2 SMNVEV (reference sequence). This chain's CDR3 is CASSLGTPGAYQETQYF. CDR3 nucleotides: TGTGCCAGCAGTTTGGGTACCCCGGGAGCGTACCAAGAGACCCAGTACTTC.

This chain joins TRBV7-9 and TRBJ2-1; a weak D match, TRBD1 (6 bases). Trimming left V 10 bases short and J 1 base short, with 14 bases between. Germline loops: CDR1 SEHNR, CDR2 FQNEAQ (reference sequence). CDR3 length equals 14 residues. The CDR3 coding sequence is TGTGCCACCGCCCAGGGGATGTCCTACAATGAGCAGTTCTTC. Translated, it gives CATAQGMSYNEQFF. The full variable domain, in which reference TRBV7-9 and TRBJ2-1 provide the parts outside the CDR3, is DTGVSQNPRHKITKRGQNVTFRCDPISEHNRLYWYRQTLGQGPEFLTYFQNEAQLEKSRLLSDRFSAERPKGSFSTLEIQRTEQGDSAMYLCATAQGMSYNEQFFGPGTRLTVL.

This clone was detected only once. The rearrangement joins TRBV6-2 or TRBV6-3 to TRBJ1-5; 7 nucleotides agree with TRBD1. This CDR3 spans 14 amino acids. V lost 5 bases and J lost 7; bases outside the gene matches: 8. CDR1 is MNHEY, CDR2 SVGEGT, per germline. The CDR3 coding sequence is TGTGCCAGCAGTCTACAGGGGTCGTGGCAGCCCCAGCATTTT. Protein product: CASSLQGSWQPQHF.

V is TRBV11-2 and J is TRBJ1-1; D is possibly TRBD1 (5 bases). CDR3 length equals 13 residues. The germline V and J ends were trimmed by 9 bases and 5 bases, with 16 bases remaining between them. CDR1 is SGHAT and CDR2 is FQNNGV in the germline V gene. This chain's CDR3 is CASLSGSVTEAFF. The CDR3 DNA reads TGTGCCAGTTTATCAGGGTCGGTTACTGAAGCTTTCTTT. Combining the CDR3 with reference TRBV11-2 and TRBJ1-1 gives the whole variable domain EAGVAQSPRYKIIEKRQSVAFWCNPISGHATLYWYQQILGQGPKLLIQFQNNGVVDDSQLPKDRFSAERLKGVDSTLKIQPAKLEDSAVYLCASLSGSVTEAFFGQGTRLTVV.

The gene calls are TRBV19 and TRBJ2-7; the match to TRBD1 covers 8 bases. The junction had 6 bases not matched to a gene; V was cut back by 3 bases and J by 5 bases. The CDR3 length is 14 residues. From germline, CDR1 is LNHDA and CDR2 SQIVND (reference sequence). The CDR3 spells CASSIQGASDEQYF. The CDR3 region has the DNA TGTGCCAGTAGTATTCAGGGGGCATCGGACGAGCAGTACTTC.

This chain uses TRBV18 with TRBJ2-6, with D possibly being TRBD2 (5 bases). V shed 4 bases and J shed 3 bases, with 16 bases lying between them. There are 17 residues in the CDR3. Germline V gene data show CDR1 as KGHSH and CDR2 as LQKENI. This chain's CDR3 is CASSLAGRGVGANVLTF. The CDR3, as DNA: TGTGCCAGCTCACTCGCCGGCCGGGGAGTTGGGGCCAACGTCCTGACTTTC.